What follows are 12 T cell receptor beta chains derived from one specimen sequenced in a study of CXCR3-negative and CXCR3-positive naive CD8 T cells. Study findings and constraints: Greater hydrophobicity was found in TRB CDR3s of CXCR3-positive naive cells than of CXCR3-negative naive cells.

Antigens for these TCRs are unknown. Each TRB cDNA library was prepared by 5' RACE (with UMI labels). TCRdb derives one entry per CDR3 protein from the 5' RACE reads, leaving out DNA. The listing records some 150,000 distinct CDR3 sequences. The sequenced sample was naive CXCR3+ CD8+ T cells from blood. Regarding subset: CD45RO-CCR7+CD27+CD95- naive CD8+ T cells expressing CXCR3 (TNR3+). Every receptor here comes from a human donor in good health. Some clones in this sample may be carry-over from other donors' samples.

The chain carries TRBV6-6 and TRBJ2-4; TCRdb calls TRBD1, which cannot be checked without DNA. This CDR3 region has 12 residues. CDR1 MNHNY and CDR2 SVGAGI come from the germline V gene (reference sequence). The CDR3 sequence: CASTGLEDIQYF.

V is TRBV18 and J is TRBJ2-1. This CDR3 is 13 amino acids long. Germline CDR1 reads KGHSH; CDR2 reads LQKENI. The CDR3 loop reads CASSPPIWYEQFF.

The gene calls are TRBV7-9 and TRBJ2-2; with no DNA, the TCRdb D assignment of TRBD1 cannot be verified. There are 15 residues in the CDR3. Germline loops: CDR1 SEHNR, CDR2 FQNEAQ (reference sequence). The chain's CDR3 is CATYTKGLVPGELFF.

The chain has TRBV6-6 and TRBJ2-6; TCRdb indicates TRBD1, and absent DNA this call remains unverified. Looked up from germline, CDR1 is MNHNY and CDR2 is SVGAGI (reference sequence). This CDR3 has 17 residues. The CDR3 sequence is CASSYTPGVNGANVLTF.

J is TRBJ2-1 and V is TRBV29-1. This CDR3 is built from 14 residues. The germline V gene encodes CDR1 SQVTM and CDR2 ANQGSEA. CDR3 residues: CSVDGERSYNEQFF.

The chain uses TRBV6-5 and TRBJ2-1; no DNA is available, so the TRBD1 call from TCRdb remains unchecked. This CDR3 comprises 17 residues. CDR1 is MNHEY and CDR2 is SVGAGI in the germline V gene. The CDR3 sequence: CASSYSSGHSSYNEQFF.

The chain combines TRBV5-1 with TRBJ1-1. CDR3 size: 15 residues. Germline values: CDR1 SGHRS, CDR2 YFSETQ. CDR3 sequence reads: CASSFLGGADTEAFF.

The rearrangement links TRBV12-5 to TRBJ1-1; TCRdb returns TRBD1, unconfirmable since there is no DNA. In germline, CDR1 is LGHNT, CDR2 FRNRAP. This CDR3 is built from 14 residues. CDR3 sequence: CASGLSGGGTEAFF.

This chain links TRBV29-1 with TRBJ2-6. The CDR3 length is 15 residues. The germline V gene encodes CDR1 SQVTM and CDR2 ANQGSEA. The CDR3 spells CSVENLREGANVLTF.

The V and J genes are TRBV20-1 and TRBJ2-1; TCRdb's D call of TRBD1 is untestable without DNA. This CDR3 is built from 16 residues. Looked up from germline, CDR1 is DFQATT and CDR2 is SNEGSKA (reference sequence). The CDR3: CSARDALAGDYNEQVF.

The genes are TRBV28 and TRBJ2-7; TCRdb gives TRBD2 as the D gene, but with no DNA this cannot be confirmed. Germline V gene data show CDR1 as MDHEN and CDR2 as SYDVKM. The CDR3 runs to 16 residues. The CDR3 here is CASSFLRGGFTYEQYF.

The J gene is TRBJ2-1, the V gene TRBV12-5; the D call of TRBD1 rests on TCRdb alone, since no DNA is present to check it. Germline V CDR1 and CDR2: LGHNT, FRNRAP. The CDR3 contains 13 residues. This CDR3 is CVSAGNAYNEQFF.